This T cell receptor (beta chain) was found in a study of response to subunit inactivated influenza vaccine. Trimming left V 3 bases short and J 3 bases short, with 12 bases between. The CDR3 consists of 14 residues. TCRdb independently ran MiXCR on the RT-PCR reads; one entry per CDR3 protein. This table holds about 540,000 distinct CDR3 sequences, under 25% found once. This sample also appeared in a second study, on T cells expressing NK-cell markers. That report notes: Beta-chain TCR cDNA was generated via 5'RACE template switching with UMIs. For several experiments, T cell sorting was restricted to the alpha-beta TCR population by means of an anti-gamma-delta TCR antibody.

The TCR originated in a man between 45 and 60 years old who received an inactivated influenza vaccine. The material was CD4+ T cells sorted from PBMCs, obtained roughly 13 days after vaccination. This chain links TRBV12-3 or TRBV12-4 with TRBJ2-7; D remains ambiguous. The CDR3 loop reads CASSFAGSFYEQYF. For the CDR3, the DNA is TGTGCCAGCAGTTTTGCCGGGTCCTTCTACGAGCAGTACTTC.